A selection of T cell receptor beta chains follows, all from one sample in a study of shared clonotypes between healthy human individuals. Only in-frame clones appear in the TCRdb table, and some are missing; sequencing was by immunoSEQ multiplex PCR. Of about 1.9 million clones in the sample, 85% to 95% are singletons; the top ten hold approximately 1.7%. Sequenced input: naive CD8+ T cells from PBMCs. These receptors came from a young man in good health. Some clones in this sample may be carry-over from other donors' samples. CDR3s include the opening cysteine and the closing phenylalanine or tryptophan. The order of the fields is D gene, clone size, V gene, J gene, CDR3 DNA, CDR3 protein. The D gene is left open where the match is weak. The listing skips clone size in some rows; elsewhere it reads once, few, many or a size class.

>-|-|TRBV9|TRBJ2-6
TGTGCCAGCAGCGTGCAGGTATCTAGGTCTGGGGCCAACGTCCTGACTTTC
CASSVQVSRSGANVLTF
>-|-|TRBV4-1|TRBJ1-1
TGCGCCAGCAGCTTACCTTACGGTAACACTGAAGCTTTCTTT
CASSLPYGNTEAFF
>-|-|TRBV4-2|TRBJ1-4
TGTGCCAGCAGCCCGGGGCTAGGGGGGATGGATGAAAAACTGTTTTTT
CASSPGLGGMDEKLFF
>TRBD2|-|TRBV27|TRBJ2-1
TGTGCCAGCAGTCCATGGGGCCTAGCGGGAGCGATCTACAATGAGCAGTTCTTC
CASSPWGLAGAIYNEQFF
>TRBD2|-|TRBV18|TRBJ2-1
TGTGCCAGCTCACCACTAGCGGGAGGCCCCAATGAGCAGTTCTTC
CASSPLAGGPNEQFF
>-|-|TRBV27|TRBJ2-7
TGTGCCAGCAGTTTATGGGGGGACGAGCAGTACTTC
CASSLWGDEQYF
>TRBD1|-|TRBV28|TRBJ2-7
TGTGCCAGCAGTTTAGGGTCGGGACAGGGGTTTTCCGAGCAGTACTTC
CASSLGSGQGFSEQYF
>TRBD1|-|TRBV27|TRBJ2-7
TGTGCCAGCAGAAAGGGGGCCCCCGGCGACGAGCAGTACTTC
CASRKGAPGDEQYF
>-|-|TRBV6-5|TRBJ2-7
TGTGCCAGCAGTTACTCGATCGGTTCCCAATCCTACGAGCAGTACTTC
CASSYSIGSQSYEQYF
>-|-|TRBV5-1|TRBJ1-5
TGCGCCAGCAGCCAAGTAGCAGGAATTAGCAATCAGCCCCAGCATTTT
CASSQVAGISNQPQHF
>-|-|TRBV27|TRBJ1-5
TGTGCCAGCAGTTTGGATGCTGGCAATCAGCCCCAGCATTTT
CASSLDAGNQPQHF
>-|-|TRBV7-2|TRBJ2-7
TGTGCCAGCAGCTTAGGGGTCGATTGGGACGGAACCTACGAGCAGTACTTC
CASSLGVDWDGTYEQYF
>-|-|TRBV27|TRBJ2-1
TGTGCCAGCAGTTTTCTATCGGACAGCGTGTCCAATGAGCAGTTCTTC
CASSFLSDSVSNEQFF
>-|few|TRBV28|TRBJ1-1
TGTGCCAGCAGTGCGGGCCAAACGGGTTTTGAAGCTTTCTTT
CASSAGQTGFEAFF
>-|-|TRBV11-2|TRBJ2-5
TGTGCCAGCAGCTTAGCGTTCGAATATGAGCAGTACTTC
CASSLAFEYEQYF
>TRBD1|-|TRBV10-1|TRBJ1-1
TGCGCCAGCAGTCCCCGTCGGGACAGGAACACTGAAGCTTTCTTT
CASSPRRDRNTEAFF
>TRBD2|-|TRBV2|TRBJ2-1
TGTGCCAGCAGTAGCGGGAAACACCTCTACAATGAGCAGTTCTTC
CASSSGKHLYNEQFF
>TRBD1|-|TRBV4-1|TRBJ2-7
TGCGCCAGCAGCCACGGGACAGGGGGTTTGGACGAGCAGTACTTC
CASSHGTGGLDEQYF
>-|-|TRBV27|TRBJ2-7
TGTGCCAGCAGTTCACCTACCGACTACTACGAGCAGTACTTC
CASSSPTDYYEQYF
>-|-|TRBV27|TRBJ2-7
TGTGCCAGCAGCCCATCGTTCGGCGGGGTCTCCTACGAGCAGTACTTC
CASSPSFGGVSYEQYF
>-|-|TRBV29-1|TRBJ2-7
TGCAGCGCAATCCCTGACCTCTACGAGCAGTACTTC
CSAIPDLYEQYF
>-|few|TRBV30|TRBJ1-1
TGTGCCTGGAGTCTGGGTTTCGAAGCTTTCTTT
CAWSLGFEAFF
>-|-|TRBV7-9|TRBJ2-5
TGTGCCAGCATGTTGACCGACCAAGAGACCCAGTACTTC
CASMLTDQETQYF
>-|-|TRBV6-6|TRBJ2-2
TGTGCCAGCAGTTTTGACGAGCTGACCGGGGAGCTGTTTTTT
CASSFDELTGELFF
>TRBD1|few|TRBV28|TRBJ2-2
TGTGCCAGCAGCTTTCGACAGGGCGGGGAGCTGTTTTTT
CASSFRQGGELFF
>-|-|TRBV28|TRBJ2-2
TGTGCCAGCAGTTTATTCGGGTTTCCTTCCTCCGGGGAGCTGTTTTTT
CASSLFGFPSSGELFF
>TRBD1|-|TRBV4-3|TRBJ2-5
TGCGCCAGCAGCCAAACAGGGGGCAGCGAGACCCAGTACTTC
CASSQTGGSETQYF
>TRBD1|-|TRBV4-1|TRBJ2-2
TGCGCCAGCAGCCACCCGCCGGGACAGGGGGTCCACACCGGGGAGCTGTTTTTT
CASSHPPGQGVHTGELFF
>TRBD1|-|TRBV5-6|TRBJ1-2
TGTGCCAGCAGCCCCGGACAGGGAGCTAACTATGGCTACACCTTC
CASSPGQGANYGYTF
>-|-|TRBV28|TRBJ2-5
TGTGCCAGCAGTTCGTTTCAGGGCGGAGAAGAGACCCAGTACTTC
CASSSFQGGEETQYF
>-|-|TRBV19|TRBJ1-2
TGTGCCAGTAGAAAAAACAAGCGATCTAACTATGGCTACACCTTC
CASRKNKRSNYGYTF
>TRBD1|-|TRBV2|TRBJ1-5
TGTGCCAGCGAACCGGGACAGGGACTCAATCAGCCCCAGCATTTT
CASEPGQGLNQPQHF
>-|few|TRBV11-2|TRBJ2-7
TGTGCCAGCAGACCCGGGGCCCACGAGCAGTACTTC
CASRPGAHEQYF
>TRBD2|-|TRBV4-1|TRBJ2-1
TGCGCCAGCAGCCAAACTGAGACTAGCGACTCCTACAATGAGCAGTTCTTC
CASSQTETSDSYNEQFF
>-|-|TRBV7-3|TRBJ2-7
TGTGCCAGCAGCTTAAGGAAATCCTACGAGCAGTACTTC
CASSLRKSYEQYF
>-|-|TRBV27|TRBJ1-4
TGTGCCAGCAGTTTATTCCCGACACATGAAAAACTGTTTTTT
CASSLFPTHEKLFF
>TRBD1|-|TRBV5-8|TRBJ1-2
TGTGCCAGCAGCTTGTCGCTGGACAGGGTAAGACGCGGCTACACCTTC
CASSLSLDRVRRGYTF
>TRBD1|-|TRBV29-1|TRBJ2-7
TGCAGCGTCATGAGGACAGGTCCGCAACCCTACTACGAGCAGTACTTC
CSVMRTGPQPYYEQYF
>-|-|TRBV21-1|TRBJ2-7
TGTGCCAGCAGCAAACTTCGCTGGACTAGCGGGAGTAACGAGCAGTACTTC
CASSKLRWTSGSNEQYF
>-|-|TRBV29-1|TRBJ2-7
TGCAGCGTCTATGGGCACGTCTCCTACGAGCAGTACTTC
CSVYGHVSYEQYF
>TRBD2|-|TRBV13|TRBJ2-7
TGTGCCAGCAGCCCCGGGACTAACTCCTACGAGCAGTACTTC
CASSPGTNSYEQYF
>-|-|TRBV29-1|TRBJ2-1
TGCAGCGTTGAAGGAATGGGGGCCTCCTACAATGAGCAGTTCTTC
CSVEGMGASYNEQFF
>TRBD1|once|TRBV28|TRBJ1-2
TGTGCCAGCAGCCCTACTGCAGGGGGCAACTATGGCTACACCTTC
CASSPTAGGNYGYTF
>TRBD1|-|TRBV10-3|TRBJ1-2
TGTGCCATCAGTGATTCCCAGGGGGCTCTTTGGGACTATGGCTACACCTTC
CAISDSQGALWDYGYTF
>-|-|TRBV19|TRBJ2-1
TGTGCCAGTAGTACCTCGCCGGGATCCATTGAGCAGTTCTTC
CASSTSPGSIEQFF
>-|-|TRBV5-1|TRBJ2-7
TGCGCCAGCAGCTTGGCCGTGGAGTTTTACGAGCAGTACTTC
CASSLAVEFYEQYF